The clone carrying this T cell receptor beta chain appeared a single time. The record originates from a study of ipilimumab plus nivolumab after autologous stem cell transplantation. The table came from immunoSEQ multiplex PCR; TCRdb's copy has only in-frame clones and leaves some out. The table has under 30,000 clones, approximately 86% seen once; the top ten hold around 5.2%. V was cut by 4 bases and J by 0 bases, with 14 bases left in between. CDR3 length equals 16 residues. In germline, CDR1 is SGHTA, CDR2 FQGNSA. Dosing: nivolumab 3 mg/kg IV, weeks 1, 4, 7, 10, then every two weeks to week 26. This sequence joins TRBV7-2 and TRBJ2-3, with D unclear. The sequence came from a male donor with diffuse large B-cell lymphoma. This sample comprised PBMCs, obtained in a trial of ipilimumab plus nivolumab as post-transplant consolidation. CDR3 nucleotides: TGTGCCAGCAGCTCCCGACTCTTCGTAAGCACAGATACGCAGTATTTT. This sequence encodes CASSSRLFVSTDTQYF.